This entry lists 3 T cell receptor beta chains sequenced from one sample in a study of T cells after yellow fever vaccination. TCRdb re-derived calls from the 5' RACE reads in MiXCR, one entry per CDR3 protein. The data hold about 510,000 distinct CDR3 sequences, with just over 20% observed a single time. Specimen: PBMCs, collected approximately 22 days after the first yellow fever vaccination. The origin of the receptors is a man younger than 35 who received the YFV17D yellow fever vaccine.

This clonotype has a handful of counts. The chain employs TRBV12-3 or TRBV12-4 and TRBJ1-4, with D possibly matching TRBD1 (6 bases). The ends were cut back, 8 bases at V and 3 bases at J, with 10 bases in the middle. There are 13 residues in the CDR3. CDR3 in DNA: TGTGCCAGCTCCAGGGGTGCTAATGAAAAACTGTTTTTT. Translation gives CASSRGANEKLFF.

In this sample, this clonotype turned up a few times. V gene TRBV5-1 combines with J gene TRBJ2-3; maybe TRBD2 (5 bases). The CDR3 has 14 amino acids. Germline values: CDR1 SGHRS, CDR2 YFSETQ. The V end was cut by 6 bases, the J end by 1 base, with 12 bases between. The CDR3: CASTFRGGTDTQYF. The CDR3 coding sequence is TGCGCCAGCACCTTCCGGGGAGGCACAGATACGCAGTATTTT.

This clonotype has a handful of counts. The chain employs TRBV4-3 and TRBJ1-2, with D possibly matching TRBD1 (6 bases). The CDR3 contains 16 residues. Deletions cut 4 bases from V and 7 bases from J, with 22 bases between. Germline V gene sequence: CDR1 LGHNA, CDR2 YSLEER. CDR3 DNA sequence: TGCGCCAGCAGCCGCACAGGGTTTTCGGGTGTGGGTGGCTACACCTTC. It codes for CASSRTGFSGVGGYTF.